Presented here are 26 T cell receptor beta chains from one specimen sequenced in a study of control samples from healthy donors and cancer patients. Sequencing was performed with immunoSEQ multiplex PCR; in TCRdb, only in-frame clones are kept and a portion is missing. The table lists about 120,000 clones, about 92% of them singletons. Sequenced: PBMCs. The receptors here all came from a man aged 50-59 years with head and neck cancer.

The chain joins TRBV5-5 to TRBJ2-2, with TRBD1 identical over 7 bases. Per germline, CDR1 SGHKS and CDR2 YYEKEE (reference sequence). The CDR3 loop spans 15 amino acids. Losses at the gene ends were 4 bases for V and 0 bases for J; bases not matched to a gene: 3. The CDR3 loop reads CASSPGQPNTGELFF. The CDR3 DNA reads TGTGCCAGCAGCCCGGGACAGCCGAACACCGGGGAGCTGTTTTTT.

This CDR3 is CASSYGGGDEQFF. The CDR3 coding sequence is TGTGCCAGCAGTTACGGAGGTGGGGATGAGCAGTTCTTC. The rearrangement uses TRBV6-2 or TRBV6-3 and TRBJ2-1, with TRBD2 as a possible D gene (5 bases). CDR3 size: 13 residues. V lost 2 bases, J lost 8 bases, and 10 bases lay in between. Germline V gene sequence: CDR1 MNHEY, CDR2 SVGEGT.

This clone was picked up a small number of times. The CDR3 bases are TGTGCCAGCAGCCCAGACCCGGGATCTGGAAACACCATATATTTT. Its translation: CASSPDPGSGNTIYF. The chain links TRBV6-5 to TRBJ1-3; no definite D call. CDR3 size: 15 residues. V shed 6 bases and J shed 1 base, with 13 bases lying between them. Germline V gene sequence: CDR1 MNHEY, CDR2 SVGAGI.

J is TRBJ2-1 and V is TRBV28, with 8 bases aligning to TRBD1. The CDR3 length is 16 residues. The V and J ends lost 4 bases and 7 bases, in that order; junction bases with no gene match: 12. The germline gives CDR1 MDHEN, CDR2 SYDVKM. CDR3 protein: CASSSPPQGAGNEQFF. The DNA for the CDR3 is TGTGCCAGCAGTTCACCCCCCCAGGGGGCAGGGAATGAGCAGTTCTTC. Complete variable domain (other parts from reference TRBV28 and TRBJ2-1): DVKVTQSSRYLVKRTGEKVFLECVQDMDHENMFWYRQDPGLGLRLIYFSYDVKMKEKGDIPEGYSVSREKKERFSLILESASTNQTSMYLCASSSPPQGAGNEQFFGPGTRLTVL.

This chain joins TRBV5-1 and TRBJ1-6; D unclear. Germline V gene lookup returns CDR1 SGHRS and CDR2 YFSETQ. The CDR3 is 16 amino acids. The V end was cut by 0 bases, the J end by 7 bases, with 14 bases between. The CDR3 reads CASSLVLGRWNSPLHF. DNA of the CDR3: TGCGCCAGCAGCTTGGTTCTCGGGCGGTGGAATTCACCCCTCCACTTT.

The CDR3 loop is CASTRTRTSGGGTDTQYF. The CDR3 DNA reads as TGTGCCAGCACCCGAACACGGACTAGCGGGGGGGGGACAGATACGCAGTATTTT. This chain uses TRBV5-4 with TRBJ2-3; 15 positions match TRBD2. Germline V gene data show CDR1 as SGHNT and CDR2 as YYREEE (reference sequence). The V segment lost 6 bases and the J segment 3 bases; nucleotides outside the gene matches: 11. The CDR3 is 18 amino acids.

The chain has TRBV19 and TRBJ1-1; D possibly corresponds to TRBD1 (6 bases). V was clipped by 1 base and J by 0 bases, with 9 bases between them. The length of the CDR3 is 15 residues. Looked up from germline, CDR1 is LNHDA and CDR2 is SQIVND (reference sequence). CDR3 nucleotides: TGTGCCAGTAGTATAGTTCAGGGGATGAACACTGAAGCTTTCTTT. This gives the protein CASSIVQGMNTEAFF.

This clone was detected once. The V gene is TRBV7-2, the J gene TRBJ2-3; 8 nucleotides agree with TRBD2. V was clipped by 6 bases and J by 3 bases; unmatched bases: 5. This CDR3 contains 14 residues. Germline loops: CDR1 SGHTA, CDR2 FQGNSA. Here the CDR3 DNA reads TGTGCCAGCAGTAGCGGGGCGCTTACAGATACGCAGTATTTT. This gives the protein CASSSGALTDTQYF.

The rearrangement links TRBV6-2 or TRBV6-3 to TRBJ1-6; D is unresolved. The CDR3 extends over 16 amino acids. Trimming cost V 5 bases and J 0 bases, with 11 bases left between them. The germline V gene encodes CDR1 MNHEY and CDR2 SVGEGT. CDR3 sequence reads: CASSPMERSYNSPLHF. The DNA for the CDR3 is TGTGCCAGCAGTCCGATGGAGCGCTCCTATAATTCACCCCTCCACTTT.

This clone turned up a few times. The genes are TRBV12-3 or TRBV12-4 and TRBJ1-5; perhaps TRBD1 as D (5 bases). The CDR3 runs to 13 residues. Trimming shortened V by 7 bases and J by 2 bases, and 9 bases separated the two germline ends. The CDR3 bases are TGTGCCAGCACCTTGGGGGGCAATCAGCCCCAGCATTTT. It codes for CASTLGGNQPQHF.

The rearrangement joins TRBV11-2 to TRBJ1-2, with 8 positions matching TRBD1. Germline CDR1 and CDR2: SGHAT and FQNNGV. The J segment lost 4 bases and the V segment lost 5 bases, leaving 6 bases of the junction unmatched. The CDR3 has 14 amino acids. The CDR3 here is CASSLDRGIYGYTF. CDR3 DNA sequence: TGTGCCAGCAGCCTCGACAGGGGAATCTATGGCTACACCTTC.

The rearrangement joins TRBV5-1 to TRBJ2-5; 8 bases fit TRBD1. The CDR3 sequence is 16 residues long. The V and J ends lost 0 bases and 2 bases, in that order; junction bases with no gene match: 6. Germline-derived CDR1 and CDR2 are SGHRS and YFSETQ. Here the CDR3 reads CASSLVQGVFQETQYF. In nucleotides, the CDR3 is TGCGCCAGCAGCTTGGTACAGGGGGTGTTTCAAGAGACCCAGTACTTC.

The chain carries TRBV7-9 and TRBJ2-5; perhaps TRBD2 as D (6 bases). The germline V gene has CDR1 SEHNR and CDR2 FQNEAQ (reference sequence). Trimming took off 5 bases at V and 5 bases at J, with 21 bases between the two ends. The CDR3 is 16 residues long. The CDR3 is CASSPGFGGGSETQYF. CDR3 DNA: TGTGCCAGCAGCCCAGGTTTCGGGGGAGGATCGGAGACCCAGTACTTC.

The chain couples TRBV5-6 to TRBJ2-2; D is perhaps TRBD2 (5 bases). Germline V gene data show CDR1 as SGHDT and CDR2 as YYEEEE. This CDR3 region has 13 residues. V lost 3 bases and J 7 bases, leaving 10 bases between the germline ends. CDR3 in amino acids: CASSWGENGELFF. The CDR3 region has the DNA TGTGCCAGCAGCTGGGGAGAAAACGGGGAGCTGTTTTTT.

The chain links TRBV9 to TRBJ1-4, with TRBD1 as a possible D gene (6 bases). The V end was cut by 4 bases, the J end by 5 bases, with 12 bases between. Germline V CDR1 and CDR2: SGDLS, YYNGEE. This CDR3 comprises 14 residues. The CDR3 DNA is TGTGCCAGCAGCTCAGGGGCTCTCAATGAAAAACTGTTTTTT. This sequence encodes CASSSGALNEKLFF.

The chain is built from TRBV10-2 and TRBJ1-2; no firm D call. CDR3 size: 12 residues. The germline V and J ends were trimmed by 3 bases and 7 bases, with 9 bases remaining between them. Germline values: CDR1 WSHSY, CDR2 SAAADI. Written as DNA, the CDR3 is TGCGCCAGCAGTGATTCCCCCGGTGGCTACACCTTC. This translates into CASSDSPGGYTF.

The rearrangement links TRBV7-3 to TRBJ2-3; weak D call: TRBD1 (6 bases). Germline CDR1 is SGHTA and CDR2 is FQGTGA. Trimming pared 2 bases from V and 5 bases from J, leaving 11 bases between. The CDR3 consists of 14 residues. Here the CDR3 reads CASSLEGRGDTQYF. In DNA, the CDR3 is TGTGCCAGCAGCTTAGAGGGCAGGGGAGATACGCAGTATTTT.

The rearrangement links TRBV6-5 to TRBJ1-1; D is possibly TRBD1 (6 bases). This CDR3 has 14 residues. The germline V and J ends were trimmed by 6 bases and 0 bases, with 11 bases remaining between them. Germline loops: CDR1 MNHEY, CDR2 SVGAGI. CDR3 nucleotide sequence: TGTGCCAGCAGCGGGTGGGGGCTGAACACTGAAGCTTTCTTT. Amino acid sequence: CASSGWGLNTEAFF.

V gene TRBV4-3 combines with J gene TRBJ1-6, with a tentative D call TRBD1 (6 bases). The CDR3 sequence is 17 residues long. Trimming took 3 bases from V and 6 from J, leaving 18 bases between them. Germline CDR1 is LGHNA and CDR2 is YSLEER. CDR3 sequence: CASSHADRNRANSPLHF. DNA of the CDR3: TGCGCCAGCAGCCACGCTGACAGGAACAGGGCTAATTCACCCCTCCACTTT.

This clone showed up just a few times. V and J are TRBV6-1 and TRBJ1-6; D is unclear. Germline CDR1 and CDR2: MNHNS and SASEGT. The CDR3 has 11 amino acids. V gave up 2 bases and J gave up 7 bases, with 0 bases separating them. In DNA form, the CDR3 reads TGTGCCAGCAGTGAAAATTCACCCCTCCACTTT. It yields the protein CASSENSPLHF.

The rearrangement links TRBV28 to TRBJ1-1; 8 nucleotides line up with TRBD1. Germline assignment: CDR1 MDHEN and CDR2 SYDVKM. The CDR3 runs to 14 residues. Germline trimming cut 7 bases from V and 0 bases from J; bases unmatched to any gene: 4. CDR3 in DNA: TGTGCCAGCATCACGACAGGGGTGAACACTGAAGCTTTCTTT. Amino acid sequence: CASITTGVNTEAFF.

This rearrangement joins TRBV4-1 to TRBJ1-3, with TRBD1 matching over 9 bases. Germline V gene data show CDR1 as MGHRA and CDR2 as YSYEKL. This CDR3 is 15 amino acids long. The junction had 0 bases not matched to a gene; V was cut back by 3 bases and J by 0 bases. The CDR3 region has the DNA TGCGCCAGCAGCCAGGGACAGGGCTCTGGAAACACCATATATTTT. It specifies CASSQGQGSGNTIYF.

Concerning this clone: The sample has other DNA sequences that encode this CDR3 too. The V call is TRBV19, the J call TRBJ1-1, with 9 bases aligning to TRBD1. The germline gives CDR1 LNHDA, CDR2 SQIVND (reference sequence). V dropped 9 bases and J dropped 4; count of bases not matched to a gene: 6. The CDR3 runs to 13 residues. CDR3 amino acids: CASKGQGRTEAFF. The CDR3 DNA reads as TGTGCCAGCAAAGGACAGGGGCGCACTGAAGCTTTCTTT.

The chain links TRBV20-1 to TRBJ1-2; the D is unclear. CDR3 length: 11 residues. In germline, CDR1 is DFQATT, CDR2 SNEGSKA (reference sequence). V lost 6 bases and J lost 2, with 7 bases in between. DNA for the CDR3: TGCAGTGCGGGATGGAACTATGGCTACACCTTC. Amino acid sequence: CSAGWNYGYTF.

The chain links TRBV7-6 to TRBJ2-3; 8 bases match TRBD2. CDR1 is SGHVS and CDR2 is FNYEAQ in the germline V gene. With 2 bases clipped from V and 0 bases from J, the junction kept 7 bases outside the gene matches. The CDR3 extends over 17 amino acids. This CDR3 is CASSLPQRGPSTDTQYF. CDR3 DNA sequence: TGTGCCAGCAGCTTACCCCAGCGGGGGCCGAGCACAGATACGCAGTATTTT.

In this sample, this clone turned up once. V is TRBV5-6 and J is TRBJ1-1, with a tentative D call TRBD1 (6 bases). With 1 base removed from V and 5 bases from J, the gap between germline ends came to 18 bases. Per the germline V gene, CDR1 is SGHDT and CDR2 is YYEEEE. This CDR3 has 16 residues. CDR3 amino acids: CASSLLGGARETEAFF. The CDR3 DNA follows: TGTGCCAGCAGCTTGCTCGGGGGCGCTAGGGAAACTGAAGCTTTCTTT.